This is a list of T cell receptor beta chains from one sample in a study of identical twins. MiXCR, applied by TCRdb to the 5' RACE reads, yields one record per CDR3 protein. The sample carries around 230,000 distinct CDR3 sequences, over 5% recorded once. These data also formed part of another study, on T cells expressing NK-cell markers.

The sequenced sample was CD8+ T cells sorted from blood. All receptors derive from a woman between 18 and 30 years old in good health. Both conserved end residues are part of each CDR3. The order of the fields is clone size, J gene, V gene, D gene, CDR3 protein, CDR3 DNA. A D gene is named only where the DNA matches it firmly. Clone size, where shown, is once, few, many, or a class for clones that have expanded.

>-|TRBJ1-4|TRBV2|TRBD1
CASSTGTANEKLFF
TGTGCCAGCAGCACCGGGACAGCTAATGAAAAACTGTTTTTT
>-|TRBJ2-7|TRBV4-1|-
CASSRVGLTSYEQYF
TGCGCCAGCAGCCGCGTGGGACTGACCTCCTACGAGCAGTACTTC
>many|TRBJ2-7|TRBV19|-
CASTMEPTDYEQYF
TGTGCCAGTACAATGGAGCCCACAGACTACGAGCAGTACTTC
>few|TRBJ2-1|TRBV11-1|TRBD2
CASSWPSLAGFQSNNEQFF
TGTGCCAGCAGCTGGCCCTCGCTAGCGGGTTTCCAAAGTAACAATGAGCAGTTCTTC
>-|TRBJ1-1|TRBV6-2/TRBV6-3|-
CASSWGNPNTEAFF
TGTGCCAGCAGTTGGGGGAATCCGAACACTGAAGCTTTCTTT
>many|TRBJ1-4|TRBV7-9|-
CASSWTNEKLFF
TGTGCCAGCAGCTGGACTAATGAAAAACTGTTTTTT
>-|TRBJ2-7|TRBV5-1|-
CASSLGTGVPYEQYF
TGCGCCAGCAGCTTGGGTACGGGGGTTCCCTACGAGCAGTACTTC
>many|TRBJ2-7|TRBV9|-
CASSTGLGEQYF
TGTGCCAGCAGCACCGGCCTAGGGGAGCAGTACTTC
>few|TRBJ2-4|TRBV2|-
CASRTSLAKNIQYF
TGTGCCAGCAGGACATCGTTGGCCAAAAACATTCAGTACTTC
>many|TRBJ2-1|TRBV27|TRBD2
CASHPGLAVNEQFF
TGTGCCAGCCACCCGGGACTAGCCGTCAATGAGCAGTTCTTC
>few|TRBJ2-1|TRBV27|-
CASSPLVGGGQFF
TGTGCCAGCAGTCCACTAGTGGGAGGGGGGCAGTTCTTC
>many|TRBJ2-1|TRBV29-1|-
CSVEDLVSDPYNEQFF
TGCAGCGTTGAAGATCTTGTGAGCGACCCCTACAATGAGCAGTTCTTC
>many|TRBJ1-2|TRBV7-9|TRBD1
CASTRTGSLYGYTF
TGTGCCAGCACCCGGACAGGGAGCCTCTATGGCTACACCTTC
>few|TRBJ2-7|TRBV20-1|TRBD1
CSATNRDSYEQYF
TGCAGTGCTACTAATCGGGACAGCTACGAGCAGTACTTC
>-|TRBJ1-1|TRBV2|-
CASRAASEAFF
TGTGCCAGCAGGGCAGCATCTGAAGCTTTCTTT
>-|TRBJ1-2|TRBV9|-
CASSVADSNYGYTF
TGTGCCAGCAGCGTAGCGGACAGCAACTATGGCTACACCTTC
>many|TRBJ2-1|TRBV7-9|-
CASSFPPLNYNEQFF
TGTGCCAGCAGCTTCCCTCCCCTGAACTACAATGAGCAGTTCTTC